This T cell receptor beta chain was identified during a study of shared clonotypes between healthy human individuals. Study-wide background: There were three CD4 naive, three CD4 memory, two CD8 naive and one CD8 memory plates per donor. General study findings and limits: With few donors, the genetic and exposure-history diversity represented was limited. The study found approximately 5% of naive CD4 clonotypes shared across a handful of donors.

This table comes from immunoSEQ multiplex PCR, and its TCRdb copy is limited to in-frame clones, with some not included. Here the sample spans 950,000 to 1,100,000 clones, roughly 75% being singletons. This clone was recorded at least ten times. The antigen is unknown. Researchers partitioned CD4+ cells into CD45RA+ naive and CD45RA-negative memory subsets. Per germline, CDR1 SGHTA and CDR2 FQGNSA. The V gene end was trimmed by 1 base and the J gene end by 6 bases; junction bases not matched to a gene: 7. This CDR3 spans 15 amino acids. The sample taken for sequencing was memory CD4+ T cells sorted from blood. This sample's subset: CD45RA-negative fraction. V and J are TRBV7-2 and TRBJ2-7, with 9 bases matching TRBD2. This TCR was recovered from a man between 18 and 35 years old in good health. This chain's CDR3 is CASSLDSGSLREQYF. CDR3 bases: TGTGCCAGCAGCTTAGATAGCGGGAGTTTACGCGAGCAGTACTTC.